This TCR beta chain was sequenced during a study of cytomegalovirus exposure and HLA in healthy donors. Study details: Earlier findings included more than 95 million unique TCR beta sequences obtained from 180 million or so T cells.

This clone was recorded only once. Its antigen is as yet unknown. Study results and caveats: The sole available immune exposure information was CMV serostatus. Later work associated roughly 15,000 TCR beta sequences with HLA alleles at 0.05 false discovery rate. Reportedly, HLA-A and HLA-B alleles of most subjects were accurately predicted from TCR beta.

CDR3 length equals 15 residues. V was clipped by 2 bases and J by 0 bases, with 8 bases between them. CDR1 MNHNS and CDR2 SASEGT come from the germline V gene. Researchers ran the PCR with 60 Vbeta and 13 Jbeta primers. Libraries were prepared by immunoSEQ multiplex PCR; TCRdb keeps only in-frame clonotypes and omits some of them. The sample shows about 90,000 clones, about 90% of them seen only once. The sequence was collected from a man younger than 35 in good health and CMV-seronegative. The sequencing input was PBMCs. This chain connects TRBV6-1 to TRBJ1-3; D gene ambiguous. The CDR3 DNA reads TGTGCCAGCAGTGAACAGACGGGCTCTGGAAACACCATATATTTT. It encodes CASSEQTGSGNTIYF.